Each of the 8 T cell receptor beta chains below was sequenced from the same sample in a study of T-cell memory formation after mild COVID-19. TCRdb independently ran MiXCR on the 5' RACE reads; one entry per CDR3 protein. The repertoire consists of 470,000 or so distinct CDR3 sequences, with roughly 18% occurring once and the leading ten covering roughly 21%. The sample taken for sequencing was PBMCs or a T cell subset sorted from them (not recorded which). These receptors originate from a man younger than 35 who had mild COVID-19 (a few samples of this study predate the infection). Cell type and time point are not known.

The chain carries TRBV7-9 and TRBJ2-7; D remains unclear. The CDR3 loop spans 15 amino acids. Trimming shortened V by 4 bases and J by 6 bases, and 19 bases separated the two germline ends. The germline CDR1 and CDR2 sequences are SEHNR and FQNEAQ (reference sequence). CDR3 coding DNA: TGTGCCAGCAGCTCCCGTAACAGAGATCGAGGCGAGCAGTACTTC. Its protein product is CASSSRNRDRGEQYF.

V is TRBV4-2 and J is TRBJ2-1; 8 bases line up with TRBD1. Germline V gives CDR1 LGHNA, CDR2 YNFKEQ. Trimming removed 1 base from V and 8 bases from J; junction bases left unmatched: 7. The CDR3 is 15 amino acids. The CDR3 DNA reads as TGTGCCAGCAGCCAAGCCAGGGGGCGCGTCGATGAGCAGTTCTTC. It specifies CASSQARGRVDEQFF.

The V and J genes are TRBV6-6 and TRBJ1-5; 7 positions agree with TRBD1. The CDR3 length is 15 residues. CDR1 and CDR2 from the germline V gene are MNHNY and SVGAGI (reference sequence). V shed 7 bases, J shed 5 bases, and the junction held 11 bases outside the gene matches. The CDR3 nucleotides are TGTGCCAGCACCGGCAGACAGGGTCTCTATCAGCCCCAGCATTTT. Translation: CASTGRQGLYQPQHF.

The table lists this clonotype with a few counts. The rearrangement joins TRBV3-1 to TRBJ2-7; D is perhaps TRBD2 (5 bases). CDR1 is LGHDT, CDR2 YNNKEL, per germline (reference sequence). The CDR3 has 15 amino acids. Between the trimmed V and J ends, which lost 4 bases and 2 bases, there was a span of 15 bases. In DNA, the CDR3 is TGTGCCAGCAGCCCCGACTGCGGGCTCACCTACGAGCAGTACGTC. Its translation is CASSPDCGLTYEQYV.

The CDR3 loop is CASSYPGTQYF. CDR3 DNA: TGTGCCAGCAGCTACCCGGGGACCCAGTACTTC. This sequence joins TRBV7-8 and TRBJ2-5; the D is unclear. Trimming pared 4 bases from V and 7 bases from J, leaving 7 bases between. This CDR3 has 11 amino acids. Germline CDR1 SGHVS, CDR2 FQNEAQ.

The CDR3, as DNA: TGTGCCAGCAGCTGGGAGCGGGGCTCCTACGAGCAGTACTTC. It codes for CASSWERGSYEQYF. The chain is built from TRBV11-2 and TRBJ2-7; 7 bases map to TRBD2. V was clipped by 4 bases and J by 0 bases; unmatched bases: 3. Germline V gene sequence: CDR1 SGHAT, CDR2 FQNNGV. The CDR3 has 14 residues.

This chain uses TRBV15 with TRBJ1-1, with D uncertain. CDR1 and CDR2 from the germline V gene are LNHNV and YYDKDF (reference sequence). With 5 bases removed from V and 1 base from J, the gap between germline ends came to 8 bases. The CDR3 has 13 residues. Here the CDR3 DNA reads TGTGCCACCAGCCGGAGGACGAACACTGAAGCTTTCTTT. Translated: CATSRRTNTEAFF. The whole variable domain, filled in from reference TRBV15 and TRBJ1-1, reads DAMVIQNPRYQVTQFGKPVTLSCSQTLNHNVMYWYQQKSSQAPKLLFHYYDKDFNNEADTPDNFQSRRPNTSFCFLDIRSPGLGDTAMYLCATSRRTNTEAFFGQGTRLTVV.

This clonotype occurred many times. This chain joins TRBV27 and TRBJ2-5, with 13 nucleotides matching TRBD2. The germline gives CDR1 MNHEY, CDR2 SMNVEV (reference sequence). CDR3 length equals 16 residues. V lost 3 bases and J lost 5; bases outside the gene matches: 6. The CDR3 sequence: CASSFFTGLAGETQYF. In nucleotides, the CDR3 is TGTGCCAGCAGTTTTTTCACGGGACTAGCGGGGGAGACCCAGTACTTC.